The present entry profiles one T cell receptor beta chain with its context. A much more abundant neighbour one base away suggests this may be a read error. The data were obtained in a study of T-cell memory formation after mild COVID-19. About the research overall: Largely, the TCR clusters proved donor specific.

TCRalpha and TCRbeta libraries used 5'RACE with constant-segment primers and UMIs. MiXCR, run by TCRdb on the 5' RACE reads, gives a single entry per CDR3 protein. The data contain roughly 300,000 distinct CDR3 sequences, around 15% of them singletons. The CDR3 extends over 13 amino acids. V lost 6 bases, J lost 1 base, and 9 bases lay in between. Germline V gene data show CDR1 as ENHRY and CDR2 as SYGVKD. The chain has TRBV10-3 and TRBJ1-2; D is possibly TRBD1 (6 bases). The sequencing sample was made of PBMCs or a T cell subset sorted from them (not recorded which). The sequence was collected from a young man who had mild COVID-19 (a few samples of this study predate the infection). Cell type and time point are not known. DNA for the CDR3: TGTGCCATCAGAGAGGACAGTAACTATGGCTACACCTTC. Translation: CAIREDSNYGYTF.